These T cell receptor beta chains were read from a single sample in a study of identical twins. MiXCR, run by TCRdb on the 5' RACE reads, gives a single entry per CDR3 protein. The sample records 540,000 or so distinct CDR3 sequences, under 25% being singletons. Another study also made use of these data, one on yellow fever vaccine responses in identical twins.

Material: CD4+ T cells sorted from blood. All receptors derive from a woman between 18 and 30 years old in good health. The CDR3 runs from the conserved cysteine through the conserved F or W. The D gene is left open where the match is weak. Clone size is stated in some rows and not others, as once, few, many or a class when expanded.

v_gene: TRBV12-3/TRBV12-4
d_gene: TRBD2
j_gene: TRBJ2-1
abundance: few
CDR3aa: CASSLRLAGVNEQFF
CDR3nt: TGTGCCAGCAGTTTACGGCTAGCGGGAGTAAATGAGCAGTTCTTC

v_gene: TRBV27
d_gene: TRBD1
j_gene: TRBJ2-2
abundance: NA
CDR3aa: CASRGGTGSTGELFF
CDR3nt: TGTGCCAGCAGGGGGGGGACAGGGTCCACCGGGGAGCTGTTTTTT

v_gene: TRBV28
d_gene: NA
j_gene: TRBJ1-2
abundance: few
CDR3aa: CASSHTYGYTF
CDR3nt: TGTGCCAGCAGTCACACATATGGCTACACCTTC

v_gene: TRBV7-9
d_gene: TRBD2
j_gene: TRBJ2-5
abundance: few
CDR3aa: CASSFQTSGALYF
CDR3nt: TGTGCCAGCAGCTTCCAAACTAGCGGGGCGCTTTACTTC

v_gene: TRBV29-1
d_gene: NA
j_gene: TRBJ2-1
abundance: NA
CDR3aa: CSVFGVRDNEQFF
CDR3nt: TGCAGCGTTTTCGGAGTGAGGGACAATGAGCAGTTCTTC

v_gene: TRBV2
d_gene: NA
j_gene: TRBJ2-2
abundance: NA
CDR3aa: CASSGPPGELFF
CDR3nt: TGTGCCAGCAGTGGGCCCCCCGGGGAGCTGTTTTTT

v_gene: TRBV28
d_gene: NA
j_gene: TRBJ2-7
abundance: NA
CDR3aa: CASRASYEQYF
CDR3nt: TGTGCCAGCAGAGCCTCCTACGAGCAGTACTTC

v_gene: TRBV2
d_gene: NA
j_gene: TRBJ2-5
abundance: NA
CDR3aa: CASSQELGLGGLETQYF
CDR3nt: TGTGCCAGCAGTCAAGAATTAGGCCTCGGGGGGCTGGAGACCCAGTACTTC

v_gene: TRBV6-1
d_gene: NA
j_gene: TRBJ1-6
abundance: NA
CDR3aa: CASGNSGNYNSPLHF
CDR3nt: TGTGCCAGCGGTAACAGCGGGAACTATAATTCACCCCTCCACTTT

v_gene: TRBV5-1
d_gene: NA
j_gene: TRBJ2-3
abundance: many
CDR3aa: CASSHGFSTDTQYF
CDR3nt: TGCGCCAGCTCCCACGGATTTAGCACAGATACGCAGTATTTT

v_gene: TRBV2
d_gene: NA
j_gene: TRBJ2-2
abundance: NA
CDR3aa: CASRQEITGELFF
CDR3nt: TGTGCCAGCCGACAGGAAATCACCGGGGAGCTGTTTTTT

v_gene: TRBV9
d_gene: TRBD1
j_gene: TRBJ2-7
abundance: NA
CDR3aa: CASSFTDRSPSYEQYF
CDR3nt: TGTGCCAGCAGCTTCACGGACAGGAGTCCCTCCTACGAGCAGTACTTC

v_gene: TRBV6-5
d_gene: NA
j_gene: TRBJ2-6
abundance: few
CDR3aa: CASSSPRDSNSGANVLTF
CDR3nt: TGTGCCAGCAGTTCCCCGCGGGACAGCAACTCTGGGGCCAACGTCCTGACTTTC

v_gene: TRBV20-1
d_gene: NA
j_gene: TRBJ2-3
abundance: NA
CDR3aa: CSAFTPSGSDTQYF
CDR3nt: TGCAGTGCTTTTACCCCTTCGGGTTCAGATACGCAGTATTTT

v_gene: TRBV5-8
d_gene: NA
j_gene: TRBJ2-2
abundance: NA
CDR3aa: CASTKGTPALKGELFF
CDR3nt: TGTGCCAGCACCAAAGGGACTCCTGCTCTAAAGGGGGAGCTGTTTTTT

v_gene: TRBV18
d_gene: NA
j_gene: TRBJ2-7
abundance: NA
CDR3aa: CASSPPDLAPYEQYF
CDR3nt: TGTGCCAGCTCACCACCGGACTTAGCCCCATACGAGCAGTACTTC

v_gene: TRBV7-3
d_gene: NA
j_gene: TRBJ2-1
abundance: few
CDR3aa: CASSLAGHLNEQFF
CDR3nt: TGTGCCAGCAGCTTAGCGGGACACCTCAATGAGCAGTTCTTC

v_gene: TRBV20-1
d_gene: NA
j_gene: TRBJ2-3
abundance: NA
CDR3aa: CSARDPFPGLTDTQYF
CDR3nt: TGCAGTGCTAGAGACCCCTTTCCAGGGTTAACAGATACGCAGTATTTT

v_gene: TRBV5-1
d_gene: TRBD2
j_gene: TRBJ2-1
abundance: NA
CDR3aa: CASSSLLAGGDNEQFF
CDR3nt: TGCGCCAGCAGCTCACTACTAGCGGGGGGGGACAATGAGCAGTTCTTC

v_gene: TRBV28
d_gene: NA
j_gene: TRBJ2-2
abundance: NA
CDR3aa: CASSWGASNTGELFF
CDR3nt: TGTGCCAGCAGTTGGGGCGCCTCGAACACCGGGGAGCTGTTTTTT

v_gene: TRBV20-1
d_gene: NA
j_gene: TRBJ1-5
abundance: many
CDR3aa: CSARVSLGGNQPQHF
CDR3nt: TGCAGTGCTAGAGTATCCCTCGGAGGCAATCAGCCCCAGCATTTT

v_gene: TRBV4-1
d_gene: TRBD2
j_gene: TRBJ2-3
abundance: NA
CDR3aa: CASSQPTSGRGGDTQYF
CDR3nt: TGCGCCAGCAGCCAACCGACTAGCGGCAGAGGGGGAGATACGCAGTATTTT

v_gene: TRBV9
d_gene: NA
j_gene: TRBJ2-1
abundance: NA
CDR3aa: CASSVVGGTYNEQFF
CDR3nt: TGTGCCAGCAGCGTAGTTGGGGGTACCTACAATGAGCAGTTCTTC

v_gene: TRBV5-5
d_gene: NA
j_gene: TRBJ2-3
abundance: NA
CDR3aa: CASSLRRQEVTDTQYF
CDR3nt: TGTGCCAGCAGCTTGCGCAGACAGGAGGTGACAGATACGCAGTATTTT

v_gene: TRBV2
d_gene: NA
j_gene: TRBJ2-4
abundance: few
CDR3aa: CASITGAKNIQYF
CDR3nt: TGTGCCAGCATTACAGGAGCCAAAAACATTCAGTACTTC

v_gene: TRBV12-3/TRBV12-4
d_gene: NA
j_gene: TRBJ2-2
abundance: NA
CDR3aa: CASSFAGSNTGELFF
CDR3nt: TGTGCCAGCAGTTTTGCGGGGTCAAACACCGGGGAGCTGTTTTTT